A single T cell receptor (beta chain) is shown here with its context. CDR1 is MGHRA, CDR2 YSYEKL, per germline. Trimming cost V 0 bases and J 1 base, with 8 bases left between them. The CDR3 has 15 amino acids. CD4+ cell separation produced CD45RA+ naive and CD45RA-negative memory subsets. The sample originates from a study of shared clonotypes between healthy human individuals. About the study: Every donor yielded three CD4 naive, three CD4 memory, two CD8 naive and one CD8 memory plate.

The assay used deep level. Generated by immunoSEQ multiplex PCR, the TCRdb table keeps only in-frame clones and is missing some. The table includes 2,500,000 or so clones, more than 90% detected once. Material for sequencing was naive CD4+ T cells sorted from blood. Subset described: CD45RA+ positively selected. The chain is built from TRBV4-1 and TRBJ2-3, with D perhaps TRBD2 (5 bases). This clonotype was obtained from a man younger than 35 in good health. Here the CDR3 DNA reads TGCGCCAGCAGCCAAGACGGGGTTCGCACAGATACGCAGTATTTT. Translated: CASSQDGVRTDTQYF.